This T cell receptor beta chain was captured by sequencing in a study of blood T cell repertoires in COVID-19. The CDR3 has 18 residues. Authors' processing steps: Estimation of nucleated cell counts was performed using reference gene primer amplification. Data came from immunoSEQ multiplex PCR; TCRdb stores just in-frame clones and leaves some out. That table furnishes V, J and clone size, whereas the DNA furnished D and trimming. This sample yields fewer than 200,000 clones, of which 80% to 90% are seen a single time; 9% belongs to the top ten. The specimen sequenced was PBMCs or T cells enriched from blood (not recorded which). The rearrangement links TRBV21-1 to TRBJ1-1. TRBV21-1 is labeled a pseudogene. This clonotype originated in a young woman who had recovered from COVID-19. This chain's CDR3 is CASSKEVQRPDLNTEAFF. The CDR3 DNA follows: TGTGCCAGCAGCAAAGAGGTCCAGAGGCCAGACTTGAACACTGAAGCTTTCTTT.